The 17 T cell receptor beta chains presented below share a single source sample, sequenced in a study. TCRdb processed the RT-PCR reads anew with MiXCR; each CDR3 protein has one entry. The sample lists approximately 720,000 distinct CDR3 sequences, more than 13% seen once, with roughly 3.9% in the top ten. The sample was memory CD4+ T cells from blood. Source of these receptors: a female donor in good health, serving as a healthy control.

V is TRBV6-1 and J is TRBJ1-4; D is ambiguous. CDR1 is MNHNS and CDR2 is SASEGT in the germline V gene. The V end lost 3 bases, the J end lost 0 bases, and 8 bases lay between the germline ends. The CDR3 is 15 residues long. DNA for the CDR3: TGTGCCAGCAGTGAGGGGTTTGCAACTAATGAAAAACTGTTTTTT. Its protein product is CASSEGFATNEKLFF.

This clonotype occurred once. The chain combines TRBV28 with TRBJ2-5; D is perhaps TRBD2 (6 bases). In germline, CDR1 is MDHEN, CDR2 SYDVKM. The CDR3 is 16 residues long. V was trimmed by 0 bases and J by 2 bases, leaving 13 bases between them. CDR3 sequence reads: CASSLWSAGRQETQYF. The CDR3 DNA is TGTGCCAGCAGTTTATGGTCAGCGGGTCGGCAAGAGACCCAGTACTTC.

This clonotype was seen at least ten times. The gene calls are TRBV12-3 or TRBV12-4 and TRBJ2-3; D is uncertain. The CDR3 contains 13 residues. Trimming pared 5 bases from V and 1 base from J, leaving 7 bases between. CDR3 loop: CASSPAGTDTQYF. CDR3 DNA: TGTGCCAGCAGTCCCGCAGGCACAGATACGCAGTATTTT.

The rearrangement uses TRBV6-2 or TRBV6-3 and TRBJ2-7; D uncertain. CDR1 and CDR2 from the germline V gene are MNHEY and SVGEGT. Trimming pared 3 bases from V and 7 bases from J, leaving 10 bases between. CDR3 length equals 12 residues. CDR3 region: CASSYYPGEQYF. The CDR3 DNA reads as TGTGCCAGCAGTTATTATCCGGGTGAGCAGTACTTC.

This clonotype was recorded many times. J is TRBJ2-7 and V is TRBV29-1; possible D gene TRBD2, 6 bases. Trimming removed 6 bases at V and 2 bases at J, with 14 bases between. The CDR3 consists of 13 residues. From germline, CDR1 is SQVTM and CDR2 ANQGSEA. CDR3 region: CSVAKGLTYEQYF. The CDR3, as DNA: TGCAGCGTCGCCAAGGGACTGACCTACGAGCAGTACTTC.

The chain recombines TRBV7-3 with TRBJ2-3, with TRBD2 matching over 7 bases. This CDR3 has 15 residues. The germline V gene has CDR1 SGHTA and CDR2 FQGTGA. Trimming took 6 bases from V and 2 from J; bases not matched to a gene: 8. CDR3 in DNA: TGTGCCAGCAGTCCTGTTGCGGGAGCCACAGATACGCAGTATTTT. Translated, it gives CASSPVAGATDTQYF.

CDR3 protein: CASSVDPGTAHGYTF. Written as DNA, the CDR3 is TGTGCCAGCAGCGTAGACCCCGGGACAGCCCATGGCTACACCTTC. The chain is built from TRBV9 and TRBJ1-2; 7 bases map to TRBD1. The CDR3 sequence is 15 residues long. Losses at the gene ends were 0 bases for V and 6 bases for J; bases not matched to a gene: 8. Germline lookup yields CDR1 SGDLS and CDR2 YYNGEE.

V is TRBV18 and J is TRBJ2-1, with 9 bases matching TRBD1. CDR1 and CDR2 (germline): KGHSH, LQKENI. This CDR3 has 16 residues. The V and J ends lost 0 bases and 5 bases, in that order; junction bases with no gene match: 5. In nucleotides, the CDR3 is TGTGCCAGCTCACCACCGAACAGGGGGCAACACAATGAGCAGTTCTTC. Amino acid sequence: CASSPPNRGQHNEQFF.

The rearrangement joins TRBV9 to TRBJ2-3; 12 nucleotides align to TRBD2. V trimming: 4 bases; J trimming: 5 bases; junction bases outside the gene matches: 11. The CDR3 covers 17 residues. Germline V gives CDR1 SGDLS, CDR2 YYNGEE. CDR3: CASSSGLAGFKVDTQYF. The CDR3 DNA reads as TGTGCCAGCAGCTCTGGACTAGCGGGGTTCAAGGTAGATACGCAGTATTTT.

This clonotype was found many times. The rearrangement uses TRBV7-2 and TRBJ1-3; weak D call: TRBD1 (5 bases). The germline gives CDR1 SGHTA, CDR2 FQGNSA. V lost 0 bases to trimming and J lost 4 bases, with 7 bases between them. The CDR3 consists of 14 residues. CDR3 residues: CASSLAGGGNTIYF. The DNA for the CDR3 is TGTGCCAGCAGCTTAGCGGGGGGAGGAAACACCATATATTTT.

This clonotype was counted between two and nine times. The chain employs TRBV6-6 and TRBJ1-3; D gene unclear. The CDR3 length is 15 residues. Per the germline V gene, CDR1 is MNHNY and CDR2 is SVGAGI (reference sequence). V gave up 5 bases and J gave up 1 base, with 12 bases separating them. The CDR3 nucleotides are TGTGCCAGCAGTCCATCCAAGGGTTCTGGAAACACCATATATTTT. Its translation is CASSPSKGSGNTIYF.

The sample holds a few counts of this clonotype. The chain links TRBV28 to TRBJ1-6; the D gene is possibly TRBD1 (6 bases). Germline V gene data show CDR1 as MDHEN and CDR2 as SYDVKM. The V and J ends lost 2 bases and 10 bases respectively, with 9 bases between them. This CDR3 contains 13 residues. The CDR3 sequence is CASSLQGRSPLHF. CDR3 DNA: TGTGCCAGCAGTTTACAGGGGCGGTCACCCCTCCACTTT.

This clonotype was detected many times. This chain joins TRBV10-3 and TRBJ2-1, with D possibly TRBD2 on 6 matching bases. CDR3 length: 15 amino acids. CDR1 and CDR2 (germline): ENHRY, SYGVKD. V lost 2 bases and J 4 bases, leaving 12 bases between the germline ends. The CDR3, as DNA: TGTGCCATCAGTGAGACGGGAGTAGGGTACAATGAGCAGTTCTTC. This gives the protein CAISETGVGYNEQFF.

The table lists this clonotype with many counts. This chain's CDR3 is CASSLSRGNEQFF. The CDR3 DNA reads TGTGCCAGCAGTCTCTCTAGAGGCAATGAGCAGTTCTTC. This chain joins TRBV27 and TRBJ2-1; D is unresolved. Trimming shortened V by 5 bases and J by 6 bases, and 11 bases separated the two germline ends. The CDR3 is 13 residues long. CDR1 is MNHEY and CDR2 is SMNVEV in the germline V gene (reference sequence).

V gene TRBV7-3 combines with J gene TRBJ2-7, with D possibly matching TRBD2 (5 bases). V was clipped by 5 bases and J by 7 bases, with 18 bases between them. The CDR3 sequence is 14 residues long. Germline V gene lookup returns CDR1 SGHTA and CDR2 FQGTGA. In DNA, the CDR3 is TGTGCCAGCAGCCCGGCGGGCTCGGCAAAAGAGCAGTACTTC. Its protein is CASSPAGSAKEQYF.

Ten or more counts support this clonotype. The chain recombines TRBV29-1 with TRBJ2-1; 8 bases match TRBD1. Trimming took 5 bases from V and 7 from J; bases not matched to a gene: 7. The germline CDR1 and CDR2 sequences are SQVTM and ANQGSEA. This CDR3 has 13 amino acids. The CDR3 nucleotides are TGCAGCGTTAAACAGGGGGGCGGAAATGAGCAGTTCTTC. Translation: CSVKQGGGNEQFF.

This clonotype was detected ten times or more. This sequence joins TRBV6-2 or TRBV6-3 and TRBJ1-2, with D perhaps TRBD1 (5 bases). CDR3 length equals 14 residues. Trimming took 0 bases from V and 4 from J, leaving 9 bases between them. Germline CDR1 is MNHEY and CDR2 is SVGEGT. The CDR3 DNA reads as TGTGCCAGCAGTTACTCCCTCGACAGCTATGGCTACACCTTC. The encoded protein is CASSYSLDSYGYTF.